These 6 T cell receptor beta chains were all obtained from the same sample, sequenced in a study of early T cells in non-severe SARS-CoV-2 infection. TCRdb used MiXCR to reprocess the 5' RACE reads, holding one entry per CDR3 protein. The data hold tens of thousands of distinct CDR3 sequences, with over 5% observed a single time. Sequencing was performed on whole blood. The receptors originated from an adult who was a healthcare worker with PCR-confirmed SARS-CoV-2 infection or an uninfected control (not recorded which).

This clonotype appeared many times. The chain couples TRBV12-3 or TRBV12-4 to TRBJ1-1; TRBD1 agrees at 9 bases. Trimming removed 6 bases from V and 2 bases from J; junction bases left unmatched: 10. The CDR3 is made up of 16 amino acids. The CDR3 DNA is TGTGCCAGCAGCCCTGACAGGGGGTATCGAAACACTGAAGCTTTCTTT. This encodes CASSPDRGYRNTEAFF.

Many counts were recorded for this clonotype. The chain combines TRBV7-2 with TRBJ2-5, with 7 nucleotides matching TRBD1. The V gene's germline CDR1 is SGHTA and CDR2 FQGNSA. V was clipped by 3 bases and J by 1 base; unmatched bases: 2. The CDR3 length is 14 residues. CDR3 protein: CASSLTGPQETQYF. The DNA of the CDR3 is TGTGCCAGCAGCTTGACAGGGCCCCAAGAGACCCAGTACTTC.

This CDR3 is CASSLGGQNEQFF. The CDR3 DNA reads as TGTGCCAGCAGTTTGGGGGGGCAAAATGAGCAGTTCTTC. This chain joins TRBV28 and TRBJ2-1; weak D call: TRBD2 (7 bases). V dropped 3 bases and J dropped 7 bases, with 10 bases sitting between them. This CDR3 spans 13 amino acids. From germline, CDR1 is MDHEN and CDR2 SYDVKM.

This clonotype has at least ten counts. CDR3 amino acids: CSATLGQADTEAFF. DNA for the CDR3: TGCAGTGCTACACTCGGACAGGCGGACACTGAAGCTTTCTTT. The J gene is TRBJ1-1, the V gene TRBV20-1, with TRBD1 matching over 7 bases. The V and J ends lost 4 bases and 3 bases, in that order; junction bases with no gene match: 8. The germline CDR1 and CDR2 sequences are DFQATT and SNEGSKA (reference sequence). The CDR3 runs to 14 residues.

This clonotype was seen repeatedly, ten times or more. This chain connects TRBV29-1 to TRBJ1-1, with 8 bases identical to TRBD1. Germline V gene lookup returns CDR1 SQVTM and CDR2 ANQGSEA. The V segment lost 6 bases and the J segment 8 bases; nucleotides outside the gene matches: 11. The CDR3 extends over 13 amino acids. Written as DNA, the CDR3 is TGCAGCGTCGATATGCACAGGGGGACCGAAGCTTTCTTT. The encoded protein is CSVDMHRGTEAFF. The whole variable domain, filled in from reference TRBV29-1 and TRBJ1-1, reads SAVISQKPSRDICQRGTSLTIQCQVDSQVTMMFWYRQQPGQSLTLIATANQGSEATYESGFVIDKFPISRPNLTFSTLTVSNMSPEDSSIYLCSVDMHRGTEAFFGQGTRLTVV.

The rearrangement joins TRBV4-2 to TRBJ1-2; D remains ambiguous. The V and J ends lost 0 bases and 8 bases respectively, with 22 bases between them. The CDR3 length is 17 residues. Per the germline V gene, CDR1 is LGHNA and CDR2 is YNFKEQ. The CDR3 DNA follows: TGTGCCAGCAGCCAAGATGGGTCCGGGGAGGCTTTTGGAGGCTACACCTTC. Translation: CASSQDGSGEAFGGYTF.